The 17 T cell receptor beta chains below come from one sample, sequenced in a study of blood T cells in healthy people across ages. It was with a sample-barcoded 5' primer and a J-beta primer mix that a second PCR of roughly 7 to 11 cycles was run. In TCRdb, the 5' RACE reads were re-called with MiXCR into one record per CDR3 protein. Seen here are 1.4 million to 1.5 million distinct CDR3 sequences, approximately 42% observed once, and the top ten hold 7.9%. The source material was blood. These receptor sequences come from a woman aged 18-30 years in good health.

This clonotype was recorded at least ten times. CDR3 sequence reads: CSVEGGSYNEQFF. The CDR3 region has the DNA TGCAGCGTTGAGGGCGGATCGTACAATGAGCAGTTCTTC. The chain combines TRBV29-1 with TRBJ2-1; D is unclear. Trimming left V 3 bases short and J 4 bases short, with 10 bases between. This CDR3 contains 13 residues. Germline-derived CDR1 and CDR2 are SQVTM and ANQGSEA.

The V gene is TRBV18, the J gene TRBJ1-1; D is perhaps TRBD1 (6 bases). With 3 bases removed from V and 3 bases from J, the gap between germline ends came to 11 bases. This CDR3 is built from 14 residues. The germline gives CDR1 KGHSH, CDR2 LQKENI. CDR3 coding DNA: TGTGCCAGCTCACCCAAGAGGGGGGACACTGAAGCTTTCTTT. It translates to CASSPKRGDTEAFF.

The CDR3 protein is CASSLLEGRTAFF. Written as DNA, the CDR3 is TGTGCCAGCAGCTTATTAGAAGGTCGGACGGCTTTCTTT. V gene TRBV7-9 combines with J gene TRBJ1-1; D is unclear. V was shortened by 2 bases and J by 11 bases, with 15 bases between the two germline ends. Germline CDR1 is SEHNR and CDR2 is FQNEAQ (reference sequence). The CDR3 totals 13 residues.

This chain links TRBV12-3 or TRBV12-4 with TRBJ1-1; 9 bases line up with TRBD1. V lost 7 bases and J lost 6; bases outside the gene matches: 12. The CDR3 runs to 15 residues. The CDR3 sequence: CASTKGQGGLAEAFF. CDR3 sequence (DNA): TGTGCCAGCACCAAGGGACAGGGCGGTTTGGCTGAAGCTTTCTTT.

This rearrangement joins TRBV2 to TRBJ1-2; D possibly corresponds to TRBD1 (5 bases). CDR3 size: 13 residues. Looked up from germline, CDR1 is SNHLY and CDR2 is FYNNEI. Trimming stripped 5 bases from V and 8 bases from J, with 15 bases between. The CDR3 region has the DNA TGTGCCAGCAGTTCCCAATGGGGGGGAGGCTACACCTTC. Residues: CASSSQWGGGYTF. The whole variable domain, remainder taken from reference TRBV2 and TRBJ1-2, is EPEVTQTPSHQVTQMGQEVILRCVPISNHLYFYWYRQILGQKVEFLVSFYNNEISEKSEIFDDQFSVERPDGSNFTLKIRSTKLEDSAMYFCASSSQWGGGYTFGSGTRLTVV.

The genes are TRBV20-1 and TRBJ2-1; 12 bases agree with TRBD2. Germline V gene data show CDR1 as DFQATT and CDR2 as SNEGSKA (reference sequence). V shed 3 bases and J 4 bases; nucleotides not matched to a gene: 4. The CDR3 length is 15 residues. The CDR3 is CSAREGLAGYNEQFF. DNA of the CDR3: TGCAGTGCTAGGGAAGGACTAGCGGGATACAATGAGCAGTTCTTC.

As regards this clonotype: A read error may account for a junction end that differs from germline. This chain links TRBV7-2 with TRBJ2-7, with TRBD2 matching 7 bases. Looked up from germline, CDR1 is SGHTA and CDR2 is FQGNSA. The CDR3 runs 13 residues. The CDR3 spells CASTRDYSYGQYF. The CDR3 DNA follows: TGTGCCAGCACTCGGGACTATAGCTACGGGCAGTACTTC.

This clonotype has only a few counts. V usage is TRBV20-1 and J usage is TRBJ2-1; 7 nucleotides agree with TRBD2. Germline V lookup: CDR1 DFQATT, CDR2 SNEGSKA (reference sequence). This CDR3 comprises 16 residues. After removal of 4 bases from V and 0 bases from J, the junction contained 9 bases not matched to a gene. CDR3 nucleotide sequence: TGCAGTGCTATCGTTTTAGGCGGGAGCTCCTACAATGAGCAGTTCTTC. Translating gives CSAIVLGGSSYNEQFF.

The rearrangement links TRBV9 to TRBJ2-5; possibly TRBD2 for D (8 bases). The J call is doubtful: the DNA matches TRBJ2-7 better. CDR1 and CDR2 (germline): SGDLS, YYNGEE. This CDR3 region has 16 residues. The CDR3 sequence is CASSARGGTAGDEQYF. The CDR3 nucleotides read TGTGCCAGCAGCGCTCGGGGGGGGACAGCAGGAGACGAGCAGTACTTC.

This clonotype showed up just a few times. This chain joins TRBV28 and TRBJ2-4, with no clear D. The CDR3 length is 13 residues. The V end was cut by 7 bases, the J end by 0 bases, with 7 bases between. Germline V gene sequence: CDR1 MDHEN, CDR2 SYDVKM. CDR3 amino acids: CASTSRAKNIQYF. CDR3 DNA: TGTGCCAGCACCTCAAGAGCCAAAAACATTCAGTACTTC. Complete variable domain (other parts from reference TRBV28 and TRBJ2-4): DVKVTQSSRYLVKRTGEKVFLECVQDMDHENMFWYRQDPGLGLRLIYFSYDVKMKEKGDIPEGYSVSREKKERFSLILESASTNQTSMYLCASTSRAKNIQYFGAGTRLSVL.

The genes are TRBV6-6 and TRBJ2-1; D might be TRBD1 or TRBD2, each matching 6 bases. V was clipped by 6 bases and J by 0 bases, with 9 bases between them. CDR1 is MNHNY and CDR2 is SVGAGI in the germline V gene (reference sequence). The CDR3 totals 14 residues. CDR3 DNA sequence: TGTGCCAGCAGCGGGGGCCCCTCCTACAATGAGCAGTTCTTC. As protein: CASSGGPSYNEQFF.

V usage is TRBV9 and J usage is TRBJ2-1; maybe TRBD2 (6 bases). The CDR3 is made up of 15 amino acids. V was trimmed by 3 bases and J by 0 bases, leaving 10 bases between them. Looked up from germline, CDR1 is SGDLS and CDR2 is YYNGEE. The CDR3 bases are TGTGCCAGCAGCGCCTCAGCGGGCTCCTACAATGAGCAGTTCTTC. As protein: CASSASAGSYNEQFF. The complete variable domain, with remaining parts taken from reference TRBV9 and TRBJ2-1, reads DSGVTQTPKHLITATGQRVTLRCSPRSGDLSVYWYQQSLDQGLQFLIQYYNGEERAKGNILERFSAQQFPDLHSELNLSSLELGDSALYFCASSASAGSYNEQFFGPGTRLTVL.

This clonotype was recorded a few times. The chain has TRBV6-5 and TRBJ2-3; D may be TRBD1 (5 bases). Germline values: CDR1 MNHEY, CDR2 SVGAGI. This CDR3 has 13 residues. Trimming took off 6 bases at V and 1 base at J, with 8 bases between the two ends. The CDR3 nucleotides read TGTGCCAGCAGAGGGGTAGGCACAGATACGCAGTATTTT. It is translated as CASRGVGTDTQYF.

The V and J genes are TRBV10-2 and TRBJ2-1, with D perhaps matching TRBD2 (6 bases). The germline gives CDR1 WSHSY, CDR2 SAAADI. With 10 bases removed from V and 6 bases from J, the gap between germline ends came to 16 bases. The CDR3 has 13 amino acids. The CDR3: CAIRLGALNEQFF. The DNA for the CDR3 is TGCGCCATCCGACTAGGAGCGCTCAATGAGCAGTTCTTC.

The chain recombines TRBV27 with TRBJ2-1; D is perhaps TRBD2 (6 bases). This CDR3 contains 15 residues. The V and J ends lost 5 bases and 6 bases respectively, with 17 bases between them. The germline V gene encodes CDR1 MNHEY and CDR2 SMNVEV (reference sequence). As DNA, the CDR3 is TGTGCCAGCAGTCCCGGGGGAGGTAAGGCCAATGAGCAGTTCTTC. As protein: CASSPGGGKANEQFF.

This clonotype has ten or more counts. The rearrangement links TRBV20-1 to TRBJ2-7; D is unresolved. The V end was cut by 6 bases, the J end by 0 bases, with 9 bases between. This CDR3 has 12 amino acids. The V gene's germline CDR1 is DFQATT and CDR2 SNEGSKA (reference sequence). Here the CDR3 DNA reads TGCAGTGCATCCCGGAGCTCCTACGAGCAGTACTTC. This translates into CSASRSSYEQYF.

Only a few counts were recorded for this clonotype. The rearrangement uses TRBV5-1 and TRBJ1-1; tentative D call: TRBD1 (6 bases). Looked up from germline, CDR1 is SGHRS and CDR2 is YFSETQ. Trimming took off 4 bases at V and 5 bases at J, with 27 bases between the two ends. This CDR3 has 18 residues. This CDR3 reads CASSPSTGQAAFGTEAFF. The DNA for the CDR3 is TGCGCCAGCAGCCCGTCGACGGGACAAGCGGCTTTCGGTACTGAAGCTTTCTTT.